This TCR beta chain appears in the sequencing data of a study of blood T cell repertoires in COVID-19. The overall study: In each case, the material was cDNA or gDNA derived from T cells, B-cell-depleted T cells, or PBMCs.

The table came from immunoSEQ multiplex PCR; TCRdb's copy has only in-frame clones and leaves some out. The repertoire consists of 45,000 to 55,000 clones, with just over 85% occurring once and the leading ten covering around 11%. Unmatched junction bases numbered 6, after V lost 6 bases and J lost 1 base. The CDR3 has 15 residues. From germline, CDR1 is SGHTA and CDR2 FQGTGA. The sample was peripheral blood. The chain combines TRBV7-3 with TRBJ2-5, with 9 bases identical to TRBD1. The clonotype was recovered from a man between 65 and 80 years old with active COVID-19. The CDR3 DNA reads TGTGCCAGCAGGTCCGGGACAGGGTCCCAAGAGACCCAGTACTTC. Its translation: CASRSGTGSQETQYF.